These 13 T cell receptor beta chains share one sample of origin, sequenced in a study of blood T cells in healthy people across ages. The second PCR ran roughly 7 to 12 cycles with a sample-barcoded 5' primer and J-beta primers. TCRdb reprocessed the 5' RACE reads via MiXCR and lists one record per CDR3 protein. Of more than 1.4 million distinct CDR3 sequences listed, around 42% are singletons. The sequencing input was blood. The receptors were gathered from a young woman in good health.

In regard to this clonotype: An end of the junction does not agree with germline; a read error may underlie this. The chain has TRBV5-1 and TRBJ1-1; TRBD1 matches at 7 bases. The CDR3 has 13 amino acids. The V gene's germline CDR1 is SGHRS and CDR2 YFSETQ. This CDR3 is CASNPQGNTGAFF. CDR3 in DNA: TGCGCCAGCAACCCACAGGGGAACACTGGAGCTTTCTTT.

The V gene is TRBV9, the J gene TRBJ2-7; 7 bases are shared with TRBD2. Germline CDR1 is SGDLS and CDR2 is YYNGEE. This CDR3 contains 14 residues. The trim removed 2 bases at V and 2 bases at J, leaving 4 bases unmatched. The CDR3 nucleotides read TGTGCCAGCAGCGTTGAGACTAGCACCTACGAGCAGTACTTC. Translating it yields CASSVETSTYEQYF.

The chain links TRBV7-8 to TRBJ2-3, with TRBD1 as a possible D gene (6 bases). This CDR3 is 16 amino acids long. Germline CDR1 reads SGHVS; CDR2 reads FQNEAQ. V was pared by 6 bases and J by 6 bases, with 22 bases between. The CDR3: CASRLHRDNFGDTQYF. CDR3 nucleotides: TGTGCCAGCAGGCTCCACCGGGACAATTTTGGGGATACGCAGTATTTT.

The V and J genes are TRBV2 and TRBJ2-3; TRBD2 matches at 7 bases. The germline V gene has CDR1 SNHLY and CDR2 FYNNEI. The V segment lost 7 bases and the J segment 6 bases; nucleotides outside the gene matches: 4. This CDR3 comprises 12 residues. CDR3 in DNA: TGTGCCAGCAAGATGGGGGGGGATACGCAGTATTTT. Residues: CASKMGGDTQYF.

In its sample, this clonotype was seen a few times. A read error is possible here, since a much larger clone lies one base away. J is TRBJ2-5 and V is TRBV10-3, with D unresolved. This CDR3 has 11 residues. Germline V gives CDR1 ENHRY, CDR2 SYGVKD. The ends were cut back, 5 bases at V and 1 base at J, with 2 bases in the middle. In DNA, the CDR3 is TGTGCCATCAGTATCCAAGAGACCCAGTACTTC. Protein sequence: CAISIQETQYF.

The chain uses TRBV5-1 and TRBJ2-6, with D perhaps matching TRBD2 (6 bases). Germline CDR1 SGHRS, CDR2 YFSETQ. The CDR3 covers 17 residues. V was pared by 3 bases and J by 0 bases, with 13 bases between. The CDR3 bases are TGCGCCAGCAGCTCCTTAGCGGCAGGCTCTGGGGCCAACGTCCTGACTTTC. Translation: CASSSLAAGSGANVLTF.

This clonotype was seen only a few times. The CDR3 is CASSSQGQSYEQYF. Here the CDR3 DNA reads TGTGCCAGCAGCTCCCAGGGACAGTCCTACGAGCAGTACTTC. The chain couples TRBV7-8 to TRBJ2-7; TRBD1 matches at 7 bases. J lost 1 base, V lost 4 bases, and 4 bases had no gene match. The CDR3 has 14 amino acids. CDR1 is SGHVS and CDR2 is FQNEAQ in the germline V gene.

J is TRBJ2-1 and V is TRBV20-1; D may be TRBD1 or TRBD2 (5 bases each). CDR1 and CDR2 (germline): DFQATT, SNEGSKA (reference sequence). This CDR3 region has 15 residues. V was trimmed by 6 bases and J by 2 bases, leaving 17 bases between them. CDR3 nucleotide sequence: TGCAGTGCCCGAAACCAACTAGGGGCCTACAATGAGCAGTTCTTC. The encoded protein is CSARNQLGAYNEQFF.

This clonotype was seen a single time. This chain joins TRBV10-2 and TRBJ2-7, with 8 positions matching TRBD1. CDR1 and CDR2 (germline): WSHSY, SAAADI. V was pared by 3 bases and J by 12 bases, with 16 bases of the junction left unmatched. CDR3 length: 15 residues. The CDR3 protein is CASSDSNPGQAPWYF. The CDR3 DNA follows: TGCGCCAGCAGTGACAGTAACCCGGGACAGGCGCCGTGGTACTTC.

V and J are TRBV28 and TRBJ2-2; D is ambiguous. CDR3 length: 13 amino acids. Trimming left V 8 bases short and J 2 bases short, with 9 bases between. CDR1 and CDR2 from the germline V gene are MDHEN and SYDVKM. CDR3 loop: CASQVTNTGELFF. CDR3 nucleotides: TGTGCCAGCCAGGTCACTAACACCGGGGAGCTGTTTTTT.

The chain links TRBV5-1 to TRBJ2-1; 7 bases align to TRBD2. The germline CDR1 and CDR2 sequences are SGHRS and YFSETQ. The CDR3 spans 16 residues. Trimming removed 0 bases from V and 4 bases from J; junction bases left unmatched: 7. The CDR3 DNA is TGCGCCAGCAGCTTGGATCTCCTTAGCGGGTACAATGAGCAGTTCTTC. It encodes CASSLDLLSGYNEQFF.

This clonotype was seen a handful of times. J is TRBJ2-1 and V is TRBV24-1; the match to TRBD1 covers 8 bases. J gave up 4 bases and V 5 bases, and 9 bases lay outside the gene matches. CDR1 is KGHDR, CDR2 SFDVKD, per germline. The CDR3 sequence is 16 residues long. CDR3 DNA sequence: TGTGCCACCAGTGGACTTACAGGGGGTGGATACAATGAGCAGTTCTTC. Its protein product is CATSGLTGGGYNEQFF.

The genes are TRBV5-1 and TRBJ1-6; no firm D call. Germline V gene data show CDR1 as SGHRS and CDR2 as YFSETQ. CDR3 length equals 15 residues. V lost 0 bases and J 7 bases, leaving 11 bases between the germline ends. The CDR3 DNA is TGCGCCAGCAGCTTGGAGGTGGGGAGAAATTCACCCCTCCACTTT. Amino acids: CASSLEVGRNSPLHF.